This TCR beta chain was captured by sequencing in a study of T cells after yellow fever vaccination. The study, taken as a whole, reports: The secondary response was weaker but peaked faster, day 5 versus 15. After the booster, 96% of CD4 and more than 85% of CD8 primary-response clones were re-detected.

Per germline, CDR1 SGHVS and CDR2 FNYEAQ. The V and J ends lost 2 bases and 3 bases respectively, with 13 bases between them. CDR3 size: 16 residues. MiXCR was run by TCRdb on the 5' RACE reads, yielding one entry per CDR3 protein. This sample has roughly 94,000 distinct CDR3 sequences, with more than 7.5% found just once. This rearrangement joins TRBV7-6 to TRBJ2-2; D perhaps matches TRBD2 (5 bases). This receptor was taken from a man aged 18 to 29 who received the YFV17D yellow fever vaccine. Sample: CD8+ T cells not binding an NS4B(214-222) dextramer, sorted from PBMCs, taken about 2 weeks after the first yellow fever vaccination. The CDR3 region is CASSLQLGSDTGELFF. CDR3 bases: TGTGCCAGCAGCTTACAACTAGGGTCGGACACCGGGGAGCTGTTTTTT.